This passage covers 16 T cell receptor beta chains from one sample sequenced in a study of blood T cell repertoires in COVID-19. Profiling relied on immunoSEQ multiplex PCR, and the TCRdb table lists in-frame clones only, not all of them. Of a few hundred thousand clones in the sample, 90% were seen once. The specimen was peripheral blood. The receptors originated from a woman aged 55-70 years with COVID-19, enrolled during active disease.

The chain joins TRBV3-1 (or the pseudogene TRBV3-2) to TRBJ1-1; D ambiguous. Trimming removed 3 bases from V and 0 bases from J, with 17 bases in between. The CDR3 has 17 amino acids. Germline assignment: CDR1 LGHDT and CDR2 YNNKEL (reference sequence). DNA of the CDR3: TGTGCCAGCAGCCAGTTTGTGGCCAGTATTATGAACACTGAAGCTTTCTTT. Translating it yields CASSQFVASIMNTEAFF.

The V call is TRBV5-5, the J call TRBJ1-4, with TRBD1 matching over 8 bases. In germline, CDR1 is SGHKS, CDR2 YYEKEE (reference sequence). The CDR3 totals 14 residues. The J segment lost 5 bases and the V segment lost 3 bases, leaving 3 bases of the junction unmatched. The CDR3 nucleotides read TGTGCCAGCAGCTGGACAGGGCCCAATGAAAAACTGTTTTTT. It yields the protein CASSWTGPNEKLFF.

CDR3 nucleotides: TGTGCCAGCAGCAATATCGGCAGGGTTAACTATGGCTACACCTTC. Protein: CASSNIGRVNYGYTF. The chain has TRBV21-1 and TRBJ1-2; the D call in the table, TRBD1, was not verified against the DNA. TRBV21-1 is labeled a pseudogene. The CDR3 sequence is 15 residues long.

The chain recombines TRBV20-1 with TRBJ1-6; 12 bases line up with TRBD1. The V gene end was trimmed by 3 bases and the J gene end by 7 bases; junction bases not matched to a gene: 7. CDR1 DFQATT and CDR2 SNEGSKA come from the germline V gene (reference sequence). The CDR3 is 16 amino acids. Written as DNA, the CDR3 is TGCAGTGCTAGTCGCTCCGGGACAGGGGGCAATTCACCCCTCCACTTT. Its translation: CSASRSGTGGNSPLHF.

V and J are TRBV6-2 or TRBV6-3 and TRBJ1-2, with a possible D match to TRBD1 (6 bases). Germline V gene data show CDR1 as MNHEY and CDR2 as SVGEGT. V lost 2 bases, J lost 10 bases, and 14 bases lay in between. The CDR3 contains 13 residues. CDR3 DNA sequence: TGTGCCAGCAGTTACATGGCAGGGGTCGCCTACACCTTC. Amino acid sequence: CASSYMAGVAYTF.

The rearrangement joins TRBV12-5 to TRBJ1-1; D might be TRBD1 (5 bases). Germline CDR1 reads LGHNT; CDR2 reads FRNRAP. The CDR3 is made up of 15 amino acids. V was clipped by 1 base and J by 8 bases, with 17 bases between them. The CDR3 bases are TGTGCTAGTGGTTTGGGGGCTTGGCGGGGCGGGGAAGCTTTCTTT. Amino acid sequence: CASGLGAWRGGEAFF.

The chain employs TRBV4-3 and TRBJ1-2, with a weak D call TRBD1 (6 bases). Looked up from germline, CDR1 is LGHNA and CDR2 is YSLEER. Trimming removed 4 bases at V and 6 bases at J, with 12 bases between. The CDR3 consists of 13 residues. CDR3 sequence reads: CASSPTGLDGYTF. As DNA, the CDR3 is TGCGCCAGCAGCCCCACAGGGTTGGATGGCTACACCTTC.

The chain combines TRBV19 with TRBJ1-4, with 7 positions matching TRBD1. The CDR3 totals 13 residues. Per the germline V gene, CDR1 is LNHDA and CDR2 is SQIVND (reference sequence). Unmatched junction bases numbered 8, after V lost 6 bases and J lost 10 bases. CDR3 sequence reads: CASSTGVQGKLFF. Written as DNA, the CDR3 is TGTGCCAGTAGCACAGGGGTACAGGGAAAACTGTTTTTT.

The chain employs TRBV19 and TRBJ1-5; TRBD1 aligns across 10 bases. V lost 5 bases, J lost 11 bases, and 12 bases stayed unmatched. The CDR3 contains 15 residues. CDR1 and CDR2 (germline): LNHDA, SQIVND (reference sequence). CDR3 protein: CASSLTGGGFGAQHF. In DNA, the CDR3 is TGTGCCAGTAGTTTGACAGGGGGCGGGTTCGGGGCCCAGCATTTT.

This sequence joins TRBV19 and TRBJ2-7; weak D call: TRBD2 (5 bases). This CDR3 region has 13 residues. Trimming cost V 6 bases and J 3 bases, with 12 bases left between them. CDR1 LNHDA and CDR2 SQIVND come from the germline V gene (reference sequence). The CDR3 nucleotides read TGTGCCAGTAGCCGGACTGGGGACTACGAGCAGTACTTC. The encoded protein is CASSRTGDYEQYF.

The chain carries TRBV19 and TRBJ1-4; no clear D gene. CDR3 length equals 16 residues. Trimming took 7 bases from V and 4 from J, leaving 19 bases between them. CDR1 and CDR2 (germline): LNHDA, SQIVND (reference sequence). Here the CDR3 reads CASTLGRRRGNEKLFF. The CDR3 DNA reads as TGTGCCAGTACCCTGGGTCGCCGGCGGGGTAATGAAAAACTGTTTTTT.

J is TRBJ1-3 and V is TRBV5-1, with a possible D match to TRBD1 (5 bases). CDR1 and CDR2 (germline): SGHRS, YFSETQ. The CDR3 is 15 amino acids. Trimming stripped 4 bases from V and 0 bases from J, with 11 bases between. Here the CDR3 DNA reads TGCGCCAGCAGCACAGGACCGAGCTCTGGAAACACCATATATTTT. Its protein is CASSTGPSSGNTIYF. The whole variable domain, filled in from reference TRBV5-1 and TRBJ1-3, reads KAGVTQTPRYLIKTRGQQVTLSCSPISGHRSVSWYQQTPGQGLQFLFEYFSETQRNKGNFPGRFSGRQFSNSRSEMNVSTLELGDSALYLCASSTGPSSGNTIYFGEGSWLTVV.

The V and J genes are TRBV7-3 and TRBJ1-1; 9 bases map to TRBD1. Germline CDR1 SGHTA, CDR2 FQGTGA. Trimming cost V 5 bases and J 1 base; bases outside gene matches: 8. This CDR3 region has 16 residues. The CDR3 DNA follows: TGTGCCAGCAGCCCGCCCGACAGGGGGAGGAACACTGAAGCTTTCTTT. Protein product: CASSPPDRGRNTEAFF.

The V gene is TRBV2, the J gene TRBJ1-1, with D unclear. Between the trimmed V and J ends, which lost 2 bases and 3 bases, there was a span of 7 bases. The CDR3 spans 13 residues. The germline gives CDR1 SNHLY, CDR2 FYNNEI. CDR3 residues: CASSELAYTEAFF. In DNA form, the CDR3 reads TGTGCCAGCAGTGAATTAGCCTACACTGAAGCTTTCTTT. The full variable domain, its missing parts supplied by reference TRBV2 and TRBJ1-1, is EPEVTQTPSHQVTQMGQEVILRCVPISNHLYFYWYRQILGQKVEFLVSFYNNEISEKSEIFDDQFSVERPDGSNFTLKIRSTKLEDSAMYFCASSELAYTEAFFGQGTRLTVV.

This clone was observed a handful of times. V usage is TRBV5-6 and J usage is TRBJ2-7; TRBD1 might be the D (6 bases). Germline CDR1 SGHDT, CDR2 YYEEEE. Trimming left V 4 bases short and J 6 bases short, with 14 bases between. The length of the CDR3 is 13 residues. This CDR3 is CASSLGTYPEQYF. CDR3 nucleotides: TGTGCCAGCAGCCTCGGGACATATCCCGAGCAGTACTTC.

The CDR3 DNA sequence: TGTGCCAGCAGCTCGTCGGTCGAGCAGTACTTC. Encoded protein: CASSSSVEQYF. The rearrangement uses TRBV5-6 and TRBJ2-7, with D hard to call. The germline V and J ends were trimmed by 3 bases and 6 bases, with 7 bases remaining between them. The CDR3 length is 11 residues. In germline, CDR1 is SGHDT, CDR2 YYEEEE.